This T cell receptor beta chain comes out of a study of T cell responses to AZD1222 COVID-19 vaccine. Whole-study findings and limits: Spike-specific TCR breadth and depth rose after two AZD1222 doses. Reports say nearly half of spike-specific TCRs go after unmutated variant regions. Females outnumbered males among donors, who were mostly white British; clonal diversity was possibly underestimated.

The V gene's germline CDR1 is SQVTM and CDR2 ANQGSEA. Deletions cut 7 bases from V and 1 base from J, with 13 bases between. This CDR3 region has 13 residues. Second doses at about 4 or about 12 weeks were pooled. Repertoires were generated with immunoSEQ multiplex PCR, while TCRdb's copy carries only in-frame clones and drops some. The profile shows 20,000 to 30,000 clones, 70% to 90% of them singletons. As concerns this clone: Its matching antigen is unknown.

This clonotype was obtained from an adult who received the AZD1222 COVID-19 vaccine. The chain is built from TRBV29-1 and TRBJ1-1; D is perhaps TRBD1 (5 bases). The source material was peripheral blood, sampled 28 days after the second AZD1222 dose. The CDR3 loop reads CSGGPQGNTEAFF. CDR3 in DNA: TGCAGCGGTGGTCCGCAGGGGAACACTGAAGCTTTCTTT.